This TCR beta chain was found in a study of cytomegalovirus exposure and HLA in healthy donors. V lost 4 bases, J lost 4 bases, and 13 bases lay in between. The CDR3 length is 14 residues. From germline, CDR1 is MNHEY and CDR2 SVGAGI. The table lists this clone with a few counts. The antigen is not known. Researchers ran the PCR with 60 Vbeta and 13 Jbeta primers. Some clones are missing from TCRdb's copy, which holds only in-frame ones; the method was immunoSEQ multiplex PCR. In the table there are around 150,000 clones, 77% of which are singletons. Overall study results and limits: Per a later analysis, 15,000 to 20,000 TCR beta sequences showed association with HLA alleles at 0.05 false discovery rate. In an earlier analysis, productive rearrangement rates for most beta V segments clustered near 90% or 30%. Several of the most significant clusters appeared, in a later analysis, to be linked to common viral pathogens.

Material for sequencing was PBMCs. The sequence came from a man aged 25-45 years in good health and CMV-seropositive. The genes are TRBV6-5 and TRBJ1-2; D might be TRBD1 (5 bases). The chain's CDR3 is CASSSMGLPYGYTF. For the CDR3, the DNA is TGTGCCAGCAGTTCGATGGGACTTCCCTATGGCTACACCTTC.